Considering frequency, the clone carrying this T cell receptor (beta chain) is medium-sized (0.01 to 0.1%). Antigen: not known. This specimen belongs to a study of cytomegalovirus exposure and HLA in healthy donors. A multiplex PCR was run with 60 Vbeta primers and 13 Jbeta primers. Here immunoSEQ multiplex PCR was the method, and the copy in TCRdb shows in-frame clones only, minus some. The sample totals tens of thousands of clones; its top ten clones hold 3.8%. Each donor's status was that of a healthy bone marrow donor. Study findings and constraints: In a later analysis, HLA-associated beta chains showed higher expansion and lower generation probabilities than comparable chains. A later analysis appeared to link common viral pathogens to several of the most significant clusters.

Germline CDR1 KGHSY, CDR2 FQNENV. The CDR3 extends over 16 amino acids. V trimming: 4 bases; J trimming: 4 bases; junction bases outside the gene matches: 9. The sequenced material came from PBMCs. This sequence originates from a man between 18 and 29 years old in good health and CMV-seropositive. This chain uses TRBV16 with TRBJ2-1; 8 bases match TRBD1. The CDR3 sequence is CASSPRRTGKYNEQFF. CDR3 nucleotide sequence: TGTGCCAGCAGCCCAAGGCGGACAGGGAAGTACAATGAGCAGTTCTTC.